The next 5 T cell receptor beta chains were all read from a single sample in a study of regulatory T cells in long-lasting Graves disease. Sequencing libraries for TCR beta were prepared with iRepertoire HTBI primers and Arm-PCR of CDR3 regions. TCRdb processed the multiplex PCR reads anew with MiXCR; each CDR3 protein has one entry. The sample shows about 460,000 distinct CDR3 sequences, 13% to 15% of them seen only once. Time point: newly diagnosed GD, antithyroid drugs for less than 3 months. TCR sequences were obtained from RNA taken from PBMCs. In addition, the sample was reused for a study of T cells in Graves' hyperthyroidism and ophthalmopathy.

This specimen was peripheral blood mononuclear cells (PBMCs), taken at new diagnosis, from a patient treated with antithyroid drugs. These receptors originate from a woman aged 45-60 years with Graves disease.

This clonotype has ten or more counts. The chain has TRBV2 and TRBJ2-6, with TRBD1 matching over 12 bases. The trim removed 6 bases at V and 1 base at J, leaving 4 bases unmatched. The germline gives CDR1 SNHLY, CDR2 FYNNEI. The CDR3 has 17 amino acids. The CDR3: CASSRDRGLSGANVLTF. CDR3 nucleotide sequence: TGTGCCAGCAGCAGGGACAGGGGGCTTTCTGGGGCCAACGTCCTGACTTTC.

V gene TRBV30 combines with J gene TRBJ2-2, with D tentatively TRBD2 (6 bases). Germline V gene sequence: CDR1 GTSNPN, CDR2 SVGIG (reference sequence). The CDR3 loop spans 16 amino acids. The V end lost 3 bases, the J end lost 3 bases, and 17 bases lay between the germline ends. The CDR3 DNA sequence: TGTGCCTGGAGGACCAATTGGGGGGACTACACCGGGGAGCTGTTTTTT. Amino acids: CAWRTNWGDYTGELFF.

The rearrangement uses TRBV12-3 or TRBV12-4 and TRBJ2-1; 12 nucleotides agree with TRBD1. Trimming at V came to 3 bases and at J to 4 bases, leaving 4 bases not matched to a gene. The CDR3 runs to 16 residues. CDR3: CASSLGQGAGYNEQFF. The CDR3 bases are TGTGCCAGCAGTTTGGGACAGGGGGCCGGATACAATGAGCAGTTCTTC.

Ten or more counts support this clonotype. Written as DNA, the CDR3 is TGTGCCTGGAGCCTAGCATCGGACAATGAGCAGTTCTTC. Its protein product is CAWSLASDNEQFF. The chain joins TRBV30 to TRBJ2-1, with D tentatively TRBD2 (5 bases). Trimming removed 3 bases from V and 5 bases from J, with 11 bases in between. CDR3 length equals 13 residues. Germline V gene data show CDR1 as GTSNPN and CDR2 as SVGIG (reference sequence).

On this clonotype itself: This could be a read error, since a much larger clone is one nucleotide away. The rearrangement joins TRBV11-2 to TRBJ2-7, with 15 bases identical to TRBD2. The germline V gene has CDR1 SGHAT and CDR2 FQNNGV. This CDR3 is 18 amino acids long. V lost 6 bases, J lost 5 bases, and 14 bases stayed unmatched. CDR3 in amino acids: CASRFLRTSGRAFNEQYF. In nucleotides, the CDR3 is TGTGCCAGCAGGTTCCTTAGGACTAGCGGGAGGGCCTTTAACGAGCAGTACTTC.